This entry lists 27 T cell receptor beta chains sequenced from one sample in a study of T-cell memory formation after mild COVID-19. MiXCR, applied by TCRdb to the 5' RACE reads, yields one record per CDR3 protein. The profile shows 400,000 or so distinct CDR3 sequences, around 18% of them singletons. The source material was PBMCs or a T cell subset sorted from them (not recorded which). The receptors were sampled from an adult woman who had mild COVID-19 (a few samples of this study predate the infection). Cell type and time point are not known.

This clonotype turned up a few times. The chain combines TRBV7-2 with TRBJ1-3; D uncertain. CDR3 length: 16 amino acids. V was clipped by 0 bases and J by 8 bases, with 17 bases between them. CDR1 and CDR2 (germline): SGHTA, FQGNSA. The CDR3 spells CASSLAHAGPQHTIYF. Here the CDR3 DNA reads TGTGCCAGCAGCTTAGCGCATGCTGGGCCGCAGCACACCATATATTTT. Full variable domain (rest looked up from reference TRBV7-2 and TRBJ1-3): GAGVSQSPSNKVTEKGKDVELRCDPISGHTALYWYRQSLGQGLEFLIYFQGNSAPDKSGLPSDRFSAERTGGSVSTLTIQRTQQEDSAVYLCASSLAHAGPQHTIYFGEGSWLTVV.

The chain couples TRBV29-1 to TRBJ1-1; D may be TRBD1 (5 bases). Germline V CDR1 and CDR2: SQVTM, ANQGSEA. V lost 5 bases and J lost 1, with 17 bases in between. The CDR3 totals 15 residues. Here the CDR3 DNA reads TGCAGCGTTACCCGGGACCCCGGAGAGAACACTGAAGCTTTCTTT. As protein: CSVTRDPGENTEAFF.

The rearrangement uses TRBV7-9 and TRBJ1-3; no firm D call. Per germline, CDR1 SEHNR and CDR2 FQNEAQ (reference sequence). CDR3 length: 12 residues. The V end lost 8 bases, the J end lost 0 bases, and 5 bases lay between the germline ends. CDR3 sequence reads: CASGSSGNTIYF. CDR3 nucleotide sequence: TGTGCCAGCGGGAGCTCTGGAAACACCATATATTTT.

The chain employs TRBV14 and TRBJ1-4; no firm D call. This CDR3 region has 12 residues. V lost 5 bases, J lost 7 bases, and 8 bases lay in between. Germline V gene data show CDR1 as SGHDN and CDR2 as FVKESK. The CDR3 is CASSFAGEKLFF. DNA for the CDR3: TGTGCCAGCAGCTTCGCGGGTGAAAAACTGTTTTTT.

This clonotype was observed a few times. CDR3 bases: TGCGCCAGCAGCTTACAGGGCGCTCAGAATGAAAAACTGTTTTTT. This translates into CASSLQGAQNEKLFF. The genes are TRBV5-1 and TRBJ1-4; D might be TRBD1 (6 bases). V lost 2 bases, J lost 5 bases, and 13 bases lay in between. Germline values: CDR1 SGHRS, CDR2 YFSETQ. The CDR3 extends over 15 amino acids. Looking up the rest from reference TRBV5-1 and TRBJ1-4 gives the full variable domain: KAGVTQTPRYLIKTRGQQVTLSCSPISGHRSVSWYQQTPGQGLQFLFEYFSETQRNKGNFPGRFSGRQFSNSRSEMNVSTLELGDSALYLCASSLQGAQNEKLFFGSGTQLSVL.

V and J are TRBV24-1 and TRBJ1-4, with D possibly matching TRBD1 (5 bases). Trimming cost V 0 bases and J 3 bases, with 13 bases left between them. CDR1 is KGHDR and CDR2 is SFDVKD in the germline V gene. The length of the CDR3 is 17 residues. Here the CDR3 reads CATSDLPGTGANEKLFF. The CDR3 DNA reads TGTGCCACCAGTGATTTGCCAGGGACGGGGGCTAATGAAAAACTGTTTTTT.

This clonotype was seen repeatedly, ten times or more. The gene calls are TRBV7-6 and TRBJ2-7; D is ambiguous. Trimming shortened V by 2 bases and J by 2 bases, and 7 bases separated the two germline ends. CDR3 size: 13 residues. CDR1 is SGHVS, CDR2 FNYEAQ, per germline. CDR3 nucleotides: TGTGCCAGCAGCTTAAGTCCTGCCTACGAGCAGTACTTC. This sequence encodes CASSLSPAYEQYF.

This clonotype was counted between two and nine times. This rearrangement joins TRBV7-6 to TRBJ2-5, with D maybe TRBD1 (6 bases). Germline V gene lookup returns CDR1 SGHVS and CDR2 FNYEAQ. Trimming took off 4 bases at V and 5 bases at J, with 14 bases between the two ends. CDR3 length: 14 residues. CDR3 coding DNA: TGTGCCAGCAGCTACACCGCAGGGGTCGAGACCCAGTACTTC. Translated: CASSYTAGVETQYF.

The rearrangement joins TRBV20-1 to TRBJ2-3; D perhaps matches TRBD2 (7 bases). The length of the CDR3 is 14 residues. In germline, CDR1 is DFQATT, CDR2 SNEGSKA (reference sequence). V was trimmed by 3 bases and J by 2 bases, leaving 12 bases between them. The DNA of the CDR3 is TGCAGTGCTAGGGGGGGGGGCCCCACAGATACGCAGTATTTT. It is translated as CSARGGGPTDTQYF.

CDR3 amino acids: CASRKDPANEKLFF. The CDR3 DNA is TGCGCCAGCAGGAAGGACCCGGCTAATGAAAAACTGTTTTTT. This chain uses TRBV5-1 with TRBJ1-4; D call uncertain. This CDR3 comprises 14 residues. Trimming stripped 5 bases from V and 3 bases from J, with 11 bases between. CDR1 is SGHRS, CDR2 YFSETQ, per germline. The whole variable domain, filled in from reference TRBV5-1 and TRBJ1-4, reads KAGVTQTPRYLIKTRGQQVTLSCSPISGHRSVSWYQQTPGQGLQFLFEYFSETQRNKGNFPGRFSGRQFSNSRSEMNVSTLELGDSALYLCASRKDPANEKLFFGSGTQLSVL.

The chain combines TRBV7-2 with TRBJ1-5; tentative D call: TRBD1 (5 bases). Per germline, CDR1 SGHTA and CDR2 FQGNSA. V lost 5 bases and J lost 1, with 12 bases in between. The length of the CDR3 is 15 residues. The CDR3 DNA is TGTGCCAGCAGCCCTGGGGGGGTGAGCAATCAGCCCCAGCATTTT. Amino acid sequence: CASSPGGVSNQPQHF.

This clonotype was picked up a small number of times. This rearrangement joins TRBV12-3 or TRBV12-4 to TRBJ2-1; TRBD2 matches 9 bases. The CDR3 is made up of 16 amino acids. V gave up 6 bases and J gave up 8 bases; unmatched junction bases: 14. This chain's CDR3 is CASSIGPGLAPYEQFF. The CDR3 nucleotides read TGTGCCAGCAGCATAGGGCCGGGACTAGCTCCCTATGAGCAGTTCTTC.

The rearrangement joins TRBV7-3 to TRBJ2-3; D gene ambiguous. Germline CDR1 is SGHTA and CDR2 is FQGTGA. The CDR3 has 13 amino acids. The ends were cut back, 5 bases at V and 6 bases at J, with 12 bases in the middle. CDR3 residues: CASSVPATDTQYF. The CDR3 region has the DNA TGTGCCAGCAGCGTTCCAGCCACTGATACGCAGTATTTT.

This chain's CDR3 is CASSLDGYVETF. In DNA form, the CDR3 reads TGTGCCAGCAGTTTAGATGGTTATGTGGAAACCTTC. The chain links TRBV12-3 or TRBV12-4 to TRBJ1-2; D remains ambiguous. The CDR3 runs 12 residues. Trimming shortened V by 1 base and J by 14 bases, and 14 bases separated the two germline ends.

V and J are TRBV30 and TRBJ2-7; D is perhaps TRBD2 (7 bases). The CDR3 is made up of 13 amino acids. V was trimmed by 7 bases and J by 6 bases, leaving 19 bases between them. From germline, CDR1 is GTSNPN and CDR2 SVGIG (reference sequence). CDR3 DNA: TGTGCCTCCGTACGGGGGGCTATCGGCGAGCAGTACTTC. It is translated as CASVRGAIGEQYF.

This clonotype was counted only a few times. The chain employs TRBV6-2 or TRBV6-3 and TRBJ2-3, with no clear D. The germline V gene encodes CDR1 MNHEY and CDR2 SVGEGT. The CDR3 is 12 amino acids. V lost 4 bases and J 7 bases, leaving 9 bases between the germline ends. CDR3 residues: CASSWGENTQYF. DNA for the CDR3: TGTGCCAGCAGTTGGGGTGAGAATACGCAGTATTTT.

This clonotype was detected ten times or more. This chain uses TRBV12-3 or TRBV12-4 with TRBJ1-4, with D possibly being TRBD1 (5 bases). The V gene lost 2 bases and the J gene lost 5 bases, with 9 bases spanning the gap. This CDR3 is 14 amino acids long. For the CDR3, the DNA is TGTGCCAGCAGTTTACGGGGGGGGAATGAAAAACTGTTTTTT. Encoded protein: CASSLRGGNEKLFF.

V and J are TRBV7-9 and TRBJ2-1, with D perhaps being TRBD1 or TRBD2 (6 bases each). The germline V gene has CDR1 SEHNR and CDR2 FQNEAQ (reference sequence). With 2 bases removed from V and 5 bases from J, the gap between germline ends came to 19 bases. The CDR3 is 17 amino acids. Here the CDR3 DNA reads TGTGCCAGCAGCTTAAAAGGGGGGCTAGCGCCTCACAATGAGCAGTTCTTC. Its translation is CASSLKGGLAPHNEQFF.

This clonotype was seen a handful of times. This chain uses TRBV9 with TRBJ1-2; D is perhaps TRBD1 (6 bases). The CDR3 loop spans 14 amino acids. Germline V lookup: CDR1 SGDLS, CDR2 YYNGEE. V lost 4 bases, J lost 8 bases, and 18 bases lay in between. CDR3: CASSPGETARGYTF. The CDR3 DNA reads as TGTGCCAGCAGCCCAGGGGAGACAGCGCGAGGCTACACCTTC.

This clonotype came up a few times. The genes are TRBV5-1 and TRBJ1-2, with D hard to call. CDR3 size: 15 residues. From germline, CDR1 is SGHRS and CDR2 YFSETQ. Trimming removed 0 bases from V and 5 bases from J, with 14 bases in between. CDR3 coding DNA: TGCGCCAGCAGCTTGGGGGCAGGTTACTTGTATGGCTACACCTTC. Its translation: CASSLGAGYLYGYTF.

The chain is built from TRBV7-2 and TRBJ1-2; possibly TRBD1 for D (5 bases). CDR3 length equals 16 residues. Trimming stripped 5 bases from V and 6 bases from J, with 22 bases between. The V gene's germline CDR1 is SGHTA and CDR2 FQGNSA. CDR3 sequence (DNA): TGTGCCAGCAGCGCCTTTAGTGTAAGGGACCGGAATGGCTACACCTTC. Amino acid sequence: CASSAFSVRDRNGYTF.

This chain uses TRBV6-5 with TRBJ2-6; 12 positions match TRBD1. Germline values: CDR1 MNHEY, CDR2 SVGAGI. The CDR3 spans 17 residues. Losses at the gene ends were 11 bases for V and 13 bases for J; bases not matched to a gene: 21. DNA for the CDR3: TGTGCCGCCAGTACCGGGACAGGGGGCAATACGCGGAGGGTCCTGACTTTC. Protein sequence: CAASTGTGGNTRRVLTF.

This clonotype has just a few counts. At one of its ends the junction is not consistent with the germline gene, which may arise from a read error. The chain is built from TRBV6-1 and TRBJ2-7; D possibly uses TRBD1 or TRBD2 (5 bases each). This CDR3 has 12 amino acids. Germline assignment: CDR1 MNHNS and CDR2 SASEGT. The CDR3 loop is CASSELRDGVFF. The CDR3 DNA reads as TGTGCCAGCAGTGAACTCCGGGACGGGGTGTTCTTC.

The chain couples TRBV18 to TRBJ2-5; D might be TRBD2 (5 bases). The length of the CDR3 is 14 residues. V lost 3 bases and J 4 bases, leaving 12 bases between the germline ends. CDR1 KGHSH and CDR2 LQKENI come from the germline V gene. CDR3 coding DNA: TGTGCCAGCTCACCGGGTGGGAGTTTAGAGACCCAGTACTTC. Its translation is CASSPGGSLETQYF.

This clonotype was seen more than once but under ten times. The rearrangement joins TRBV4-1 to TRBJ1-2, with D possibly matching TRBD1 (6 bases). The CDR3 sequence is 15 residues long. V was shortened by 1 base and J by 5 bases, with 14 bases between the two germline ends. In germline, CDR1 is MGHRA, CDR2 YSYEKL. Written as DNA, the CDR3 is TGCGCCAGCAGCCAAGTTGGGGGGCGCTTATATGGCTACACCTTC. Amino acid sequence: CASSQVGGRLYGYTF.

This clonotype was seen only a few times. J is TRBJ2-2 and V is TRBV6-2 or TRBV6-3, with 7 bases aligning to TRBD2. V was clipped by 6 bases and J by 2 bases; unmatched bases: 12. Germline V gives CDR1 MNHEY, CDR2 SVGEGT. The CDR3 extends over 17 amino acids. CDR3 protein: CASSSPFSGTNTGELFF. CDR3 DNA: TGTGCCAGCAGCTCCCCCTTCAGCGGGACCAACACCGGGGAGCTGTTTTTT.

This clonotype was counted between two and nine times. The chain has TRBV19 and TRBJ1-5; possible D gene TRBD1, 6 bases. Germline loops: CDR1 LNHDA, CDR2 SQIVND (reference sequence). The CDR3 is made up of 14 amino acids. Trimming shortened V by 5 bases and J by 3 bases, and 11 bases separated the two germline ends. DNA for the CDR3: TGTGCCAGTAGTGCAGGACAGAACAATCAGCCCCAGCATTTT. Translation: CASSAGQNNQPQHF.